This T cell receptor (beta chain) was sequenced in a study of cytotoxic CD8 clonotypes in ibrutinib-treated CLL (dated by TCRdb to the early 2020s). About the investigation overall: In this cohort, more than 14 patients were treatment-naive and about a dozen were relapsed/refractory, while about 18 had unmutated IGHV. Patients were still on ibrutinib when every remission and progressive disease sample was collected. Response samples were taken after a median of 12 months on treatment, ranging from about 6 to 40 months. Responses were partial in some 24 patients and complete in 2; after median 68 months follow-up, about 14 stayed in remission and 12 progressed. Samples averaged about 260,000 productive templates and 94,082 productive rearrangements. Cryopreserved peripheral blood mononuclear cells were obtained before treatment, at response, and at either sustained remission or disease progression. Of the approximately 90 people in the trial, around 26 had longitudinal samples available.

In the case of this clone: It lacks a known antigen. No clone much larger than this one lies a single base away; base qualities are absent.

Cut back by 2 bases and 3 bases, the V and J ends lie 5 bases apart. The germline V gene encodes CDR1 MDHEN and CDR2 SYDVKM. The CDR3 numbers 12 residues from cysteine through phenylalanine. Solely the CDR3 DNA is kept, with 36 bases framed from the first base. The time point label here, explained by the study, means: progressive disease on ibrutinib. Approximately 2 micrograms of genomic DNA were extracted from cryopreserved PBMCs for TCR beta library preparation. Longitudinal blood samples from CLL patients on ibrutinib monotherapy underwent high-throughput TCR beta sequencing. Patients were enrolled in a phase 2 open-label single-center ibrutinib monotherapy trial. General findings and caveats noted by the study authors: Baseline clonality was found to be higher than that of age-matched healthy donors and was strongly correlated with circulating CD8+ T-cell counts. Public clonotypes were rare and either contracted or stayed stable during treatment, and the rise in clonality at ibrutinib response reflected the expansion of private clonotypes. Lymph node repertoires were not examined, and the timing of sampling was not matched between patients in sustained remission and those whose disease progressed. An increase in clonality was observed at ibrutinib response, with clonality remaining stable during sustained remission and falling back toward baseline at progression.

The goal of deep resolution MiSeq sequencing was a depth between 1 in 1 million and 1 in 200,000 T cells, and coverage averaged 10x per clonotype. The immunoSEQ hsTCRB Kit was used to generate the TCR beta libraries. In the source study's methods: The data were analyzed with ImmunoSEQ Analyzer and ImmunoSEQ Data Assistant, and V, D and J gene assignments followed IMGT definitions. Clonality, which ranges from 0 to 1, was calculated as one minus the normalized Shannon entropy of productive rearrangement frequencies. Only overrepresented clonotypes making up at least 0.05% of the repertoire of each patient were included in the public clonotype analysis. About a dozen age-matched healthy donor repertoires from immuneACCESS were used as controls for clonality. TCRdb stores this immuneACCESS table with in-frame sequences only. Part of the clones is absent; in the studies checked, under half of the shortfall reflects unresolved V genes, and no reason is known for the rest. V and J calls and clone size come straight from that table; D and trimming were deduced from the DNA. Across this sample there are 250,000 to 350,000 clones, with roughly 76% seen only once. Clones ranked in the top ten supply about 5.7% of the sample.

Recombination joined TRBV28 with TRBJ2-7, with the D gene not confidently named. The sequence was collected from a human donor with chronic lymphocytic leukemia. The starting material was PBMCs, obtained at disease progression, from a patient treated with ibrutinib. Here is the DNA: TGTGCCAGCAGTTTACCCCACTACGAGCAGTACTTC. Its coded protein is CASSLPHYEQYF.